This T cell receptor beta chain originates from a study of T cells in Graves' hyperthyroidism and ophthalmopathy. Across the study: The blood sample was taken at first diagnosis, before treatment began. General study results and limits: Ophthalmopathy was told apart from stable hyperthyroidism by a 13 V-J model.

Stable disease denoted Graves' hyperthyroidism without ophthalmopathy progression within 18 months. Regions amplified from RNA transcripts were the TCR beta CDR3 regions. The primer set for the first-round RT-PCR of the TCR CDR3 was HTBI. TCRdb redid the calling of the multiplex PCR reads with MiXCR, one entry per CDR3 protein. The sample yields around 300,000 distinct CDR3 sequences, around 13% seen once. The V end lost 5 bases, the J end lost 4 bases, and 10 bases lay between the germline ends. This CDR3 is 13 amino acids long. Germline V gene lookup returns CDR1 MDHEN and CDR2 SYDVKM. This clonotype was counted at least ten times. The antigen is undetermined.

The TCR originated in a woman aged 40 to 50 with Graves' hyperthyroidism. The sequenced sample was blood. V gene TRBV28 combines with J gene TRBJ2-3; possible D gene TRBD1, 5 bases. CDR3 region: CASSHDSPDTQYF. CDR3 DNA sequence: TGTGCCAGCAGTCACGACAGTCCAGATACGCAGTATTTT. Together with reference TRBV28 and TRBJ2-3, the CDR3 gives the full variable domain: DVKVTQSSRYLVKRTGEKVFLECVQDMDHENMFWYRQDPGLGLRLIYFSYDVKMKEKGDIPEGYSVSREKKERFSLILESASTNQTSMYLCASSHDSPDTQYFGPGTRLTVL.